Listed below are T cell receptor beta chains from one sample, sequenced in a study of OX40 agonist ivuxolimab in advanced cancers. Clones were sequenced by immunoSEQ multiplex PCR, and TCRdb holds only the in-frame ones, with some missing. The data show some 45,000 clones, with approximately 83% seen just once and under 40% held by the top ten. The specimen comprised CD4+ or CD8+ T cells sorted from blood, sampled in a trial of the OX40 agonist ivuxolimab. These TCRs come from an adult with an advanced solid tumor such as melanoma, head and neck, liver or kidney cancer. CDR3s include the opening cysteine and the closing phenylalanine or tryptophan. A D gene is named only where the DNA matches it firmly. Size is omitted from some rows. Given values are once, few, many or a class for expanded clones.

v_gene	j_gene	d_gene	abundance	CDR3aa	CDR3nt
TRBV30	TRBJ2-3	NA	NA	CAWSLGADTQYF	TGTGCCTGGAGCCTAGGGGCAGATACGCAGTATTTT
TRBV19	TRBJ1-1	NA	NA	CATQNTVGGANTEAFF	TGTGCCACCCAAAATACGGTCGGGGGGGCGAACACTGAAGCTTTCTTT
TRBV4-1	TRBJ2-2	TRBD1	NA	CASSQDPRTGADTGELFF	TGCGCCAGCAGCCAAGACCCTAGGACAGGGGCCGACACCGGGGAGCTGTTTTTT
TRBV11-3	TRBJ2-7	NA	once	CASSQRLGPMDHEQYF	TGTGCCAGCAGCCAGCGGCTAGGACCCATGGACCACGAGCAGTACTTC
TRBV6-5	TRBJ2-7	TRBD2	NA	CASSYRQAGPYEQYF	TGTGCCAGCAGTTACAGGCAAGCGGGGCCCTACGAGCAGTACTTC
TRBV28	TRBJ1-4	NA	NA	CASRRAMGNEKLFF	TGTGCCAGCAGACGCGCAATGGGTAATGAAAAACTGTTTTTT
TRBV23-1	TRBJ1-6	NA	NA	CASSHPAPRTPLGSPLHF	TGCGCCAGCAGTCACCCCGCCCCCCGGACACCGCTGGGTTCACCCCTCCACTTT
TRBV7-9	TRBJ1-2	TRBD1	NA	CASSPRVGQANYGYTF	TGTGCCAGCAGCCCGCGCGTCGGACAGGCTAACTATGGCTACACCTTC
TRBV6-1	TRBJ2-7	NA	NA	CASSQERLANYEQYF	TGTGCCAGCAGTCAAGAGCGGCTAGCTAACTACGAGCAGTACTTC
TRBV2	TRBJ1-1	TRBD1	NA	CASTFRQGGTEAFF	TGTGCCAGCACCTTCCGACAGGGAGGCACTGAAGCTTTCTTT
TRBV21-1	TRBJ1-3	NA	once	CAPKGNTIYF	TGTGCCCCTAAGGGGAACACCATATATTTT
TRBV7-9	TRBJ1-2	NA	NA	CASSLDSVGYTF	TGTGCCAGCAGCTTAGACAGTGTTGGCTACACCTTC
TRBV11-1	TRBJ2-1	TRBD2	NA	CASSPLAGFYNEQFF	TGTGCCAGCAGCCCTCTAGCGGGGTTTTACAATGAGCAGTTCTTC
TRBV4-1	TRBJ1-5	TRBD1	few	CASRPESTGANQPQHF	TGCGCCAGCAGACCCGAATCTACAGGGGCCAATCAGCCCCAGCATTTT
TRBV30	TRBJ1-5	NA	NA	CAAGRGGDQPQHF	TGTGCCGCGGGTAGGGGCGGGGATCAGCCCCAGCATTTT
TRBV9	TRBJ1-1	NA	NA	CASSSRQGTEAFF	TGTGCCAGCAGCTCCCGTCAAGGCACTGAAGCTTTCTTT
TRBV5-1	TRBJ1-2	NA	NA	CASSFRDSYGYTF	TGCGCCAGCAGCTTTCGCGACAGCTATGGCTACACCTTC
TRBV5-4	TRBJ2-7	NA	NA	CASSSGLSGYEQYF	TGTGCCAGCAGCTCCGGACTTAGCGGATACGAGCAGTACTTC
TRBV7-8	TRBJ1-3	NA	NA	CASSLGQGRGNTIYF	TGTGCCAGCAGCTTGGGGCAGGGGAGAGGAAACACCATATATTTT
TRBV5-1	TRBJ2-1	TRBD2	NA	CASSQGTGGPNEQFF	TGCGCCAGCAGCCAGGGGACGGGAGGGCCAAATGAGCAGTTCTTC
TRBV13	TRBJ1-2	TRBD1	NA	CASSPIRTGLNYGYTF	TGTGCCAGCAGCCCTATTCGGACAGGTCTCAACTATGGCTACACCTTC
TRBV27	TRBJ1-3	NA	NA	CASSLYRGNTIYF	TGTGCCAGCAGTTTATACCGGGGAAACACCATATATTTT
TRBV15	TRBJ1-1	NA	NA	CATSTGGGRAFF	TGTGCCACCAGCACCGGGGGGGGGCGAGCTTTCTTT
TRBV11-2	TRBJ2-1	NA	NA	CASSFPLNEQFF	TGTGCCAGCAGCTTTCCCCTCAATGAGCAGTTCTTC
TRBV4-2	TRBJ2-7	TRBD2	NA	CASSQAGLAGGLSYEQYF	TGTGCCAGCAGCCAAGCGGGACTAGCGGGAGGGCTCTCCTACGAGCAGTACTTC